This TCR beta chain was recovered during a study of glioma-infiltrating T cells. This clonotype was detected many times. Germline CDR1 SGHVT, CDR2 SQSDAQ. V lost 1 base to trimming and J lost 12 bases, with 18 bases between them. The CDR3 consists of 14 residues. The iRepertoire nested amplicon-rescue multiplex PCR amplified TCR alpha and beta CDR3s from RNA. TCRdb reanalysed the multiplex PCR reads using MiXCR and keeps one entry per CDR3 protein. This table holds 150,000 to 200,000 distinct CDR3 sequences, approximately 30% found once. The origin of this receptor is a human donor with low-grade glioma or glioblastoma, undergoing nonglioma brain surgery, or in good health (not recorded which). The sample taken for sequencing was glioma tissue, nonneoplastic brain tissue, or PBMCs (not recorded which). The rearrangement links TRBV7-4 to TRBJ1-2; weak D call: TRBD1 (5 bases). The CDR3 spells CASSLDGTASYDTF. The CDR3 DNA reads TGTGCCAGCAGCTTAGATGGGACGGCATCTTATGACACCTTC.